This T cell receptor beta chain emerged from a study of cytomegalovirus exposure and HLA in healthy donors. The CDR3 is 13 amino acids. V was pared by 2 bases and J by 11 bases, with 3 bases of the junction left unmatched. In germline, CDR1 is ENHRY, CDR2 SYGVKD. Points on this clone: The antigen remains unidentified. The CDR3 does not close with the conserved phenylalanine or tryptophan, likely indicating a read error.

PCR amplification relied on 60 Vbeta primers (plus 13 Jbeta primers). The method was immunoSEQ multiplex PCR; TCRdb's version includes in-frame clones alone and lacks a portion of them. The sample consists of 150,000 or so clones, about 80% of them appearing once. The study, taken as a whole, reports: Altogether, 150 to 200 TCR beta chains were recorded as cytomegalovirus-associated. Specificity for CMV antigens was confirmed in vitro for a few of the CMV-associated chains. A later analysis reported that several of the most significant clusters appeared to be linked to common viral pathogens, among them Epstein-Barr virus. Analysis was carried out at a later point, and it linked a missense DCLRE1C variant to TCR beta V- and J-gene trimming.

The sequenced sample was PBMCs. The receptor was isolated from a man aged 18 to 29 in good health and CMV-seropositive. The chain recombines TRBV10-3 with TRBJ1-6, with TRBD1 matching 7 bases. The CDR3 DNA is TGTGCCATCAGTGAGGGGCAGGGGGCACCCCTCCACCTT. It is translated as CAISEGQGAPLHL.